This TCR beta chain was recovered during a study of cytomegalovirus exposure and HLA in healthy donors. The wider study: Researchers found that less than 90% of 398 genotyped donors fell within the Caucasian-associated ancestry cluster. General study points: It was reportedly the case that the classifier diagnosed cytomegalovirus status with high specificity and sensitivity. Differences between HLA loci emerged in a later analysis of TCR association rates, with DRB1 most and HLA-C fewest.

The V end was cut by 2 bases, the J end by 1 base, with 8 bases between. The CDR3 length is 15 residues. Germline V gene data show CDR1 as MNHEY and CDR2 as SVGAGI. This clone was seen just once. Its specificity is not known. Both 60 Vbeta primers and 13 Jbeta primers went into the PCR. Here immunoSEQ multiplex PCR was the method, and the copy in TCRdb shows in-frame clones only, minus some. The table shows hundreds of thousands of clones, with 70% occurring only once. The V call is TRBV6-5, the J call TRBJ2-2; D gene unclear. The sequence was collected from a man between 35 and 55 years old in good health and CMV-seropositive. Sequenced input: PBMCs. CDR3 region: CASSYISQNTGELFF. Here the CDR3 DNA reads TGTGCCAGCAGTTACATCAGTCAGAACACCGGGGAGCTGTTTTTT.